What follows are 22 T cell receptor beta chains derived from one specimen sequenced in a study of monozygotic twins with inflammatory bowel disease. Each CDR3 protein gets one entry in TCRdb, which reprocessed the 5' RACE reads and gives no DNA. The table lists hundreds of thousands of distinct CDR3 sequences. The sequencing sample was made of blood. These receptors all come from a human donor with ulcerative colitis or Crohn's disease, or a healthy co-twin of an affected twin (not recorded which).

The chain is built from TRBV18 and TRBJ2-5; without DNA, the TCRdb call of TRBD2 cannot be checked. This CDR3 has 14 residues. Germline CDR1 and CDR2: KGHSH and LQKENI. This chain's CDR3 is CASSPIAGEETQYF.

The rearrangement links TRBV19 to TRBJ1-5. Looked up from germline, CDR1 is LNHDA and CDR2 is SQIVND (reference sequence). The CDR3 is made up of 14 amino acids. The CDR3 here is CASISGDSNQPQHF.

The rearrangement joins TRBV12-3 or TRBV12-4 to TRBJ2-1; lacking DNA, the TRBD2 call made by TCRdb goes unchecked. The CDR3 is made up of 15 amino acids. The CDR3 spells CASSPSGRGVREQFF.

The chain recombines TRBV18 with TRBJ2-7. Germline-derived CDR1 and CDR2 are KGHSH and LQKENI. This CDR3 comprises 15 residues. CDR3 sequence: CASSPVVRGSYEQYF.

V is TRBV6-1 and J is TRBJ2-3; TCRdb returns TRBD2, unconfirmable since there is no DNA. The CDR3 length is 20 residues. Per the germline V gene, CDR1 is MNHNS and CDR2 is SASEGT. The CDR3: CASSKGLAGVLTPITDTQYF.

J is TRBJ1-2 and V is TRBV20-1; TCRdb picks TRBD1, but there is no DNA to check that call. Germline lookup yields CDR1 DFQATT and CDR2 SNEGSKA (reference sequence). The CDR3 has 13 residues. Here the CDR3 reads CSARAPRVFIYTF.

The chain joins TRBV7-2 to TRBJ1-2. The CDR3 contains 13 residues. Germline CDR1 and CDR2: SGHTA and FQGNSA. The CDR3 reads CASSVRENYGYTF.

The J gene is TRBJ2-5, the V gene TRBV7-2. CDR3 length equals 16 residues. Germline CDR1 SGHTA, CDR2 FQGNSA. CDR3 in amino acids: CASSLVGQTLWETQYF.

V and J are TRBV27 and TRBJ1-3; TCRdb calls TRBD1, which cannot be checked without DNA. Germline V gene sequence: CDR1 MNHEY, CDR2 SMNVEV (reference sequence). This CDR3 is built from 15 residues. The CDR3 is CASSLRGAYGNTIYF.

The gene calls are TRBV5-1 and TRBJ2-3; TCRdb selects TRBD1, and the lack of DNA leaves this call unchecked. Germline loops: CDR1 SGHRS, CDR2 YFSETQ. CDR3 length: 15 amino acids. CDR3 loop: CASSLEDRGTDTQYF.

The chain employs TRBV20-1 and TRBJ1-5; TCRdb reports TRBD1, a call that lacks DNA to check it against. The CDR3 length is 14 residues. In germline, CDR1 is DFQATT, CDR2 SNEGSKA (reference sequence). This CDR3 reads CSASTGGSNQPQHF.

The J gene is TRBJ2-3, the V gene TRBV6-2 or TRBV6-3; TCRdb's D call of TRBD1 is untestable without DNA. Germline V gene data show CDR1 as MNHEY and CDR2 as SVGEGT. This CDR3 is 17 amino acids long. CDR3 amino acids: CATDSAGTWTSTDTQYF.

The V gene is TRBV12-3 or TRBV12-4, the J gene TRBJ2-1. The CDR3 contains 12 residues. The CDR3 loop is CASSFDSNEQFF.

The gene calls are TRBV5-4 and TRBJ2-3; TCRdb gives TRBD1 as the D gene, but with no DNA this cannot be confirmed. This CDR3 has 15 residues. Germline V CDR1 and CDR2: SGHNT, YYREEE (reference sequence). CDR3 protein: CATRKTAASTDTQYF.

J is TRBJ2-7 and V is TRBV20-1; TCRdb selects TRBD1, and the lack of DNA leaves this call unchecked. CDR3 size: 14 residues. Looked up from germline, CDR1 is DFQATT and CDR2 is SNEGSKA (reference sequence). CDR3: CSAQGQKVSYEQYF.

The chain is built from TRBV20-1 and TRBJ2-5; no DNA is available, so the TRBD1 call from TCRdb remains unchecked. The CDR3 runs to 16 residues. CDR1 DFQATT and CDR2 SNEGSKA come from the germline V gene (reference sequence). The CDR3 region is CSARSFGGGHGETQYF.

The CDR3 reads CASSPNTLYGQTSGNAIYF. This rearrangement joins TRBV18 to TRBJ1-3. The CDR3 has 19 residues. Germline CDR1 reads KGHSH; CDR2 reads LQKENI.

V usage is TRBV15 and J usage is TRBJ1-5; TCRdb's D call of TRBD1 is untestable without DNA. The CDR3 length is 15 residues. The germline V gene has CDR1 LNHNV and CDR2 YYDKDF (reference sequence). The CDR3 here is CATSSQGGGNQPQHF.

The V call is TRBV3-1, the J call TRBJ2-5. Germline V gene sequence: CDR1 LGHDT, CDR2 YNNKEL (reference sequence). This CDR3 comprises 12 residues. CDR3 sequence: CASSQVGETQYF.

CDR3 protein: CASSPLGDEQYF. The V and J genes are TRBV5-1 and TRBJ2-7; the TCRdb D gene call, TRBD1, has no DNA to confirm it. The germline gives CDR1 SGHRS, CDR2 YFSETQ. This CDR3 has 12 amino acids.

The V call is TRBV7-2, the J call TRBJ2-3. Germline V gives CDR1 SGHTA, CDR2 FQGNSA. This CDR3 contains 14 residues. The CDR3 protein is CASSLGYSFDTQYF.

The rearrangement joins TRBV2 to TRBJ2-5. The CDR3 is 14 residues long. Germline loops: CDR1 SNHLY, CDR2 FYNNEI. This chain's CDR3 is CASSEFVGKETQYF.